The sequence of this TCR beta chain was determined in a study of prognosis after radiotherapy for stage I lung cancer. Turning to the study itself: Adenocarcinoma occurred in roughly 11 patients and squamous cell carcinoma in over five.

This clonotype is medium-sized. This CDR3 is 15 amino acids long. Per the germline V gene, CDR1 is MNHNS and CDR2 is SASEGT. V shed 4 bases and J shed 7 bases, with 19 bases lying between them. It was by two-round multiplex PCR that TCR beta CDR3 was amplified from genomic DNA. Round-one PCR had primers specific to each TRBV and TRBJ gene. Universal primers were what the second PCR round relied on. TCRdb recomputed calls from the multiplex PCR reads with MiXCR, one row per CDR3 protein. Of approximately 17,000 distinct CDR3 sequences in the sample, roughly 45% were seen once. The chain links TRBV6-1 to TRBJ1-2; possible D gene TRBD1, 5 bases. The origin of this receptor is a donor over 45 with non-small cell lung cancer. The specimen comprised PBMCs, sampled before or after stereotactic body radiation therapy (not recorded which). CDR3 sequence (DNA): TGTGCCAGCAGTGCCCGCGGTGGGGGGTTGGGTGGCTACACCTTC. Encoded protein: CASSARGGGLGGYTF.